This is a list of T cell receptor beta chains from one sample in a study of molecular identifiers for immune sequencing clone quantification. In TCRdb, the PCR reads were re-called with MiXCR into one record per CDR3 protein. Counted here are approximately 500,000 distinct CDR3 sequences, around 23% occurring once; the ten biggest clones make up around 0.8%. What was sequenced was naive CD8+ T cells from blood, with Jurkat cell RNA spiked in. The receptors shown here come from a human donor in good health. Some libraries in this study had Jurkat cell RNA spiked in. Both conserved end residues are trimmed from each CDR3. Each record gives: V gene, J gene, CDR3 protein.

v_gene: TRBV6-2/TRBV6-3
j_gene: TRBJ1-5
CDR3aa: ASSFSNREVSNQPQH

v_gene: TRBV29-1
j_gene: TRBJ2-3
CDR3aa: SASDRGGFSTDTQY

v_gene: TRBV20-1
j_gene: TRBJ2-3
CDR3aa: SAPVVAGGPNTQY

v_gene: TRBV7-9
j_gene: TRBJ2-5
CDR3aa: ASSLPGVETQY

v_gene: TRBV7-9
j_gene: TRBJ1-1
CDR3aa: ASSTTVSGLNTEAF

v_gene: TRBV13
j_gene: TRBJ2-3
CDR3aa: ASSPDSVGAGADTQY

v_gene: TRBV19
j_gene: TRBJ2-7
CDR3aa: ASSIKAGTGNEQY

v_gene: TRBV6-5
j_gene: TRBJ2-7
CDR3aa: ASSLSPGLAWEQY

v_gene: TRBV6-2/TRBV6-3
j_gene: TRBJ2-5
CDR3aa: ARSYGDRAY

v_gene: TRBV6-5
j_gene: TRBJ1-4
CDR3aa: ASSPMGGVGEKLV

v_gene: TRBV7-8
j_gene: TRBJ2-3
CDR3aa: ASSRTSAYTDTQY

v_gene: TRBV21-1
j_gene: TRBJ1-5
CDR3aa: ASSGRDSQIRNQPQH

v_gene: TRBV6-6
j_gene: TRBJ2-5
CDR3aa: ASSYTAEQARGTQY

v_gene: TRBV3-1
j_gene: TRBJ2-7
CDR3aa: ASSQESGSYEQY

v_gene: TRBV4-3
j_gene: TRBJ1-2
CDR3aa: ASSQDVVGTFYGYT

v_gene: TRBV14
j_gene: TRBJ1-2
CDR3aa: ASSQVPSFGYT

v_gene: TRBV11-2
j_gene: TRBJ1-1
CDR3aa: ASSLVVGTEAF

v_gene: TRBV18
j_gene: TRBJ2-3
CDR3aa: ASSHYSDTDETQY

v_gene: TRBV27
j_gene: TRBJ2-3
CDR3aa: ASSLPPGLADTQY

v_gene: TRBV25-1
j_gene: TRBJ2-3
CDR3aa: ASSEYAGTDTQY

v_gene: TRBV19
j_gene: TRBJ2-6
CDR3aa: ASSKLFSGANVLT

v_gene: TRBV6-5
j_gene: TRBJ2-5
CDR3aa: ASSYQGANAETQY

v_gene: TRBV20-1
j_gene: TRBJ2-5
CDR3aa: SASRSGETQY

v_gene: TRBV7-2
j_gene: TRBJ2-1
CDR3aa: ASSLELGLDEQF

v_gene: TRBV7-6
j_gene: TRBJ2-3
CDR3aa: ASRATLVDTDTQY

v_gene: TRBV27
j_gene: TRBJ2-3
CDR3aa: ASSFGAGAPDTQY

v_gene: TRBV30
j_gene: TRBJ2-7
CDR3aa: AWENREEYEQY

v_gene: TRBV7-6
j_gene: TRBJ2-3
CDR3aa: ASSLDGGTQY

v_gene: TRBV2
j_gene: TRBJ1-2
CDR3aa: ASSETGVGRLTYGYT

v_gene: TRBV6-2/TRBV6-3
j_gene: TRBJ2-6
CDR3aa: ASSYGVSGANVLT

v_gene: TRBV25-1
j_gene: TRBJ2-7
CDR3aa: ASSDRYPGGGSTYEQY

v_gene: TRBV7-9
j_gene: TRBJ2-3
CDR3aa: ASSLIAGGTDTQY

v_gene: TRBV5-1
j_gene: TRBJ2-3
CDR3aa: ASSSKTLEGTDTQY

v_gene: TRBV19
j_gene: TRBJ2-1
CDR3aa: ASSMIISYNEQF

v_gene: TRBV5-6
j_gene: TRBJ2-7
CDR3aa: ASSFGQVDEQY

v_gene: TRBV3-1
j_gene: TRBJ2-5
CDR3aa: ASSQEGAGPSAH

v_gene: TRBV2
j_gene: TRBJ1-5
CDR3aa: ASSEYGTDNQPQH

v_gene: TRBV20-1
j_gene: TRBJ2-7
CDR3aa: SARRAGGYEQY

v_gene: TRBV7-2
j_gene: TRBJ2-3
CDR3aa: ASSFTSGSADTQY

v_gene: TRBV12-3/TRBV12-4
j_gene: TRBJ2-1
CDR3aa: ASSQGANNEQF

v_gene: TRBV5-1
j_gene: TRBJ2-5
CDR3aa: ASSLDVEETQY

v_gene: TRBV4-1
j_gene: TRBJ1-2
CDR3aa: ASSQLPAPGLHGYT

v_gene: TRBV6-2/TRBV6-3
j_gene: TRBJ2-7
CDR3aa: ASSRTGYEQY

v_gene: TRBV7-9
j_gene: TRBJ1-1
CDR3aa: ASQGPISMNTEAF

v_gene: TRBV5-1
j_gene: TRBJ1-5
CDR3aa: ASSLGGTGLNQPQH